This record concerns one T cell receptor (beta chain) sequence. Its antigen is still unknown. Profiled with immunoSEQ multiplex PCR; TCRdb holds only in-frame clones, not every one. Of 130,000 or so clones detected, roughly nine tenths appear once; the ten largest clones hold approximately 2.9%. V was pared by 7 bases and J by 0 bases, with 12 bases between. Looked up from germline, CDR1 is LNHDA and CDR2 is SQIVND (reference sequence). This CDR3 is built from 14 residues. The data were taken from a study of T cell responses to AZD1222 COVID-19 vaccine. Whole-study results and caveats: Clonal diversity may have been underestimated in mostly white British donors. Increased Spike-specific TCR breadth and depth were observed after two AZD1222 doses. Repertoires were collected only later (after the peak T cell response had occurred).

It was second doses at about 4 or about 12 weeks that were pooled. The rearrangement joins TRBV19 to TRBJ1-1; the D gene is possibly TRBD1 (5 bases). Sample: peripheral blood, taken 28 days after the second AZD1222 dose. The sequence came from an adult who received the AZD1222 COVID-19 vaccine. In DNA, the CDR3 is TGTGCCAGTAAAAGGGACCTGTTGAACACTGAAGCTTTCTTT. This encodes CASKRDLLNTEAFF.